Listed below are T cell receptor beta chains from one sample, sequenced in a study of cytomegalovirus exposure and HLA in healthy donors. Using immunoSEQ multiplex PCR, the repertoire was profiled, and TCRdb retains in-frame clones only, with some absent. The sample has some 200,000 clones, 65% to 85% seen once. Input material: PBMCs. The receptors were gathered from a female donor in good health and CMV-seronegative. CDR3s include the opening cysteine and the closing phenylalanine or tryptophan. Each record gives: V gene, clone size, J gene, D gene, CDR3 DNA, CDR3 protein. The D gene is left open where the match is weak. The size of a clone is reported for some rows only, either as once, few or many, or as a class for expanded clones.

V gene: TRBV27
clone size: .
J gene: TRBJ1-2
D gene: TRBD1
CDR3 DNA: TGTGCCAGCAGTATTAGGACAGGGGGCCTCTATGGCTACACCTTC
CDR3 protein: CASSIRTGGLYGYTF

V gene: TRBV9
clone size: .
J gene: TRBJ2-1
D gene: TRBD2
CDR3 DNA: TGTGCCAGCAGCGTAGCAGCGGGGGGGCCATCTGAGCAGTTCTTC
CDR3 protein: CASSVAAGGPSEQFF

V gene: TRBV5-1
clone size: .
J gene: TRBJ2-3
D gene: TRBD2
CDR3 DNA: TGCGCCAGCAGCTTGGATGCTAGCGGGAGCACAGATACGCAGTATTTT
CDR3 protein: CASSLDASGSTDTQYF

V gene: TRBV27
clone size: .
J gene: TRBJ1-1
D gene: .
CDR3 DNA: TGTGCCAGCTACGTAATTGGGGGCATCACTGAAGCTTTCTTT
CDR3 protein: CASYVIGGITEAFF

V gene: TRBV7-9
clone size: .
J gene: TRBJ2-1
D gene: TRBD1
CDR3 DNA: TGTGCCAGCAGCTTAGAAGACAGGGGGCCACGAAATGAGCAGTTCTTC
CDR3 protein: CASSLEDRGPRNEQFF

V gene: TRBV15
clone size: .
J gene: TRBJ2-5
D gene: TRBD2
CDR3 DNA: TGTGCCACCAGCAGACTTTTTGGTATCGAGCGGGGAGAGACCCAGTACTTC
CDR3 protein: CATSRLFGIERGETQYF

V gene: TRBV5-1
clone size: .
J gene: TRBJ2-4
D gene: TRBD1
CDR3 DNA: TGCGCCAGCAGCTTGTACGTAACGGGCGGACAGGGGAATCTAGCCAAAAACATTCAGTACTTC
CDR3 protein: CASSLYVTGGQGNLAKNIQYF

V gene: TRBV6-6
clone size: few
J gene: TRBJ2-7
D gene: TRBD1
CDR3 DNA: TGTGCCAGCAGTTGGGATGGGACAGGGCCCTACGAGCAGTACTTC
CDR3 protein: CASSWDGTGPYEQYF

V gene: TRBV5-8
clone size: few
J gene: TRBJ1-5
D gene: .
CDR3 DNA: TGTGCCAGCAGCTTCCAGGGTTACAATCAGCCCCAGCATTTT
CDR3 protein: CASSFQGYNQPQHF

V gene: TRBV19
clone size: .
J gene: TRBJ2-7
D gene: TRBD2
CDR3 DNA: TGTGCCAGTAGTTTGGGACTAGCGGGAGCGAGCTACGAGCAGTACTTC
CDR3 protein: CASSLGLAGASYEQYF

V gene: TRBV15
clone size: once
J gene: TRBJ2-2
D gene: .
CDR3 DNA: TGTGCCACCAGCAGAGAGGGCGGGGGCACGAACACCGGGGAGCTGTTTTTT
CDR3 protein: CATSREGGGTNTGELFF

V gene: TRBV5-8
clone size: once
J gene: TRBJ1-5
D gene: .
CDR3 DNA: TGTGCCAGCAGCCTCCCTGCGTTCAATCAGCCCCAGCATTTT
CDR3 protein: CASSLPAFNQPQHF

V gene: TRBV19
clone size: .
J gene: TRBJ2-1
D gene: .
CDR3 DNA: TGTGCCAGTAGTATTAGAGACAGTCTCAATGAGCAGTTCTTC
CDR3 protein: CASSIRDSLNEQFF

V gene: TRBV6-5
clone size: .
J gene: TRBJ2-1
D gene: TRBD1
CDR3 DNA: TGTGCCAGCAGTTACACCGACAGGGGAGGTGTTGAGCAGTTCTTC
CDR3 protein: CASSYTDRGGVEQFF

V gene: TRBV19
clone size: .
J gene: TRBJ1-2
D gene: TRBD1
CDR3 DNA: TGTGCCAGTAGTCTCCCAGGACAGGGAAACTATGGCTACACCTTC
CDR3 protein: CASSLPGQGNYGYTF

V gene: TRBV28
clone size: .
J gene: TRBJ2-5
D gene: .
CDR3 DNA: TGTGCCACAGGGGCGACGCGTGGGACCCAGTACTTC
CDR3 protein: CATGATRGTQYF

V gene: TRBV2
clone size: .
J gene: TRBJ1-2
D gene: .
CDR3 DNA: TGTGCCAGCAGTCAAGGTAGTAGAGGAACTAACTATGGCTACACCTTC
CDR3 protein: CASSQGSRGTNYGYTF

V gene: TRBV5-1
clone size: .
J gene: TRBJ1-3
D gene: .
CDR3 DNA: TGCGCCAGCAGCTACGGCCTTAACTTGGGAGCTGGAAACACCATATATTTT
CDR3 protein: CASSYGLNLGAGNTIYF

V gene: TRBV29-1
clone size: .
J gene: TRBJ2-1
D gene: TRBD1
CDR3 DNA: TGCAGCGCCGAAAGGGGACAGAGCAATGAGCAGTTCTTC
CDR3 protein: CSAERGQSNEQFF

V gene: TRBV7-8
clone size: once
J gene: TRBJ2-3
D gene: TRBD1
CDR3 DNA: TGTGCCAGCAGCGGGGGTCAGGGGGTTACGGATACGCAGTATTTT
CDR3 protein: CASSGGQGVTDTQYF

V gene: TRBV6-6
clone size: .
J gene: TRBJ1-5
D gene: .
CDR3 DNA: TGTGCCAGCAGGAGAGACAATCAGCCCCAGCATTTT
CDR3 protein: CASRRDNQPQHF

V gene: TRBV2
clone size: .
J gene: TRBJ1-5
D gene: TRBD1
CDR3 DNA: TGTGCCAGCAGTGTAGCAGGGGGCTCGGCGAATCAGCCCCAGCATTTT
CDR3 protein: CASSVAGGSANQPQHF

V gene: TRBV7-8
clone size: .
J gene: TRBJ1-4
D gene: .
CDR3 DNA: TGTGCCAGCAGTTGGAACTTAGCTGCAACTAATGAAAAACTGTTTTTT
CDR3 protein: CASSWNLAATNEKLFF

V gene: TRBV28
clone size: .
J gene: TRBJ1-4
D gene: .
CDR3 DNA: TGTGCCAGCCTTGCGGCCCAGGGGGAAAAACTGTTTTTT
CDR3 protein: CASLAAQGEKLFF

V gene: TRBV19
clone size: .
J gene: TRBJ2-2
D gene: TRBD2
CDR3 DNA: TGTGCCAGTAGTATGGTCAGCGGGAGGAGGCCCGGGGAGCTGTTTTTT
CDR3 protein: CASSMVSGRRPGELFF

V gene: TRBV28
clone size: few
J gene: TRBJ2-7
D gene: TRBD1
CDR3 DNA: TGTGCCAGCAGTTTACGAGGGGACAGGGGGGCCTACGAGCAGTACTTC
CDR3 protein: CASSLRGDRGAYEQYF

V gene: TRBV11-3
clone size: .
J gene: TRBJ2-6
D gene: .
CDR3 DNA: TGTGCCAGCAGCCTCGACAGCTCTGGGGCCAACGTCCTGACTTTC
CDR3 protein: CASSLDSSGANVLTF

V gene: TRBV4-1
clone size: .
J gene: TRBJ1-2
D gene: TRBD1
CDR3 DNA: TGCGCCAGCAGCCAAGAATCGGGACAGGTTAACTATGGCTACACCTTC
CDR3 protein: CASSQESGQVNYGYTF

V gene: TRBV6-5
clone size: .
J gene: TRBJ2-7
D gene: TRBD2
CDR3 DNA: TGTGCCAGCAGTTACGGGGTAGCGGGAGCCTACGAGCAGTACTTC
CDR3 protein: CASSYGVAGAYEQYF

V gene: TRBV5-6
clone size: .
J gene: TRBJ2-7
D gene: TRBD2
CDR3 DNA: TGTGCCACCTCAGGGTCGGGGGGTCAGTACTTC
CDR3 protein: CATSGSGGQYF

V gene: TRBV4-3
clone size: .
J gene: TRBJ2-2
D gene: TRBD2
CDR3 DNA: TGCGCCAGCAGCCAATTTGGGACTAGCGGAACCGGGGAGCTGTTTTTT
CDR3 protein: CASSQFGTSGTGELFF

V gene: TRBV5-6
clone size: .
J gene: TRBJ1-3
D gene: .
CDR3 DNA: TGTGCCAGCACACCCGGACAGAGAGACAGACCCATATATTTT
CDR3 protein: CASTPGQRDRPIYF

V gene: TRBV9
clone size: few
J gene: TRBJ2-3
D gene: .
CDR3 DNA: TGTGCCAGCAGCGTAGACCAGGTTGCAGATACGCAGTATTTT
CDR3 protein: CASSVDQVADTQYF

V gene: TRBV10-1
clone size: few
J gene: TRBJ2-5
D gene: TRBD2
CDR3 DNA: TGCGCCAGCAGTGAGAGGGTGTGGCCGGGGGGGAACCAAGAGACCCAGTACTTC
CDR3 protein: CASSERVWPGGNQETQYF

V gene: TRBV20-1
clone size: once
J gene: TRBJ2-1
D gene: .
CDR3 DNA: TGCAGTGCGTACAGAAACAATGAGCAGTTCTTC
CDR3 protein: CSAYRNNEQFF

V gene: TRBV12-5
clone size: .
J gene: TRBJ1-2
D gene: TRBD1
CDR3 DNA: TGTGCTAGTGGTACGGGGACAGCCCCAGCGAAAGGCTACACCTTC
CDR3 protein: CASGTGTAPAKGYTF

V gene: TRBV19
clone size: .
J gene: TRBJ2-7
D gene: .
CDR3 DNA: TGTGCGACGGGGTTAACCCCCTACGAGCAGTACTTC
CDR3 protein: CATGLTPYEQYF

V gene: TRBV6-5
clone size: .
J gene: TRBJ2-3
D gene: .
CDR3 DNA: TGTGCCAGCAGACAACAGGGAGCAGATACGCAGTATTTT
CDR3 protein: CASRQQGADTQYF

V gene: TRBV7-3
clone size: .
J gene: TRBJ2-6
D gene: TRBD2
CDR3 DNA: TGTGCCAGCAGCCACCTCGGGGTGCTAGCGGGGGACTCTGGGGCCAACGTCCTGACTTTC
CDR3 protein: CASSHLGVLAGDSGANVLTF

V gene: TRBV18
clone size: .
J gene: TRBJ2-7
D gene: TRBD1
CDR3 DNA: TGTGCCAGCTCACCGACAGGGTACGAGCAGTACTTC
CDR3 protein: CASSPTGYEQYF

V gene: TRBV5-1
clone size: few
J gene: TRBJ1-1
D gene: .
CDR3 DNA: TGCGCCAGCAGCGGCCGGGGGAGAACGAACACTGAAGCTTTCTTT
CDR3 protein: CASSGRGRTNTEAFF

V gene: TRBV28
clone size: .
J gene: TRBJ1-2
D gene: .
CDR3 DNA: TGTGCCAGCAGCATGAACTATGGCTACACCTTC
CDR3 protein: CASSMNYGYTF

V gene: TRBV2
clone size: once
J gene: TRBJ1-4
D gene: .
CDR3 DNA: TGTGCCAGCCGCCTTAGTACAACTAATGAAAAACTGTTTTTT
CDR3 protein: CASRLSTTNEKLFF

V gene: TRBV6-1
clone size: once
J gene: TRBJ2-7
D gene: .
CDR3 DNA: TGTGCCAGCAGTACTACAGGGAAAAGTGACTACGAGCAGTACTTC
CDR3 protein: CASSTTGKSDYEQYF